One and the same sample provided the 31 T cell receptor beta chains below, sequenced in a study of shared clonotypes between healthy human individuals. Clones were read by immunoSEQ multiplex PCR, and TCRdb kept only the in-frame ones, dropping some. The sample carries 450,000 to 500,000 clones, 76% recorded once. The sample taken for sequencing was PBMCs. The receptors shown here come from a woman between 40 and 50 years old in good health. Some clones in this sample may be carry-over from other donors' samples.

The rearrangement joins TRBV4-3 to TRBJ1-6; 12 bases line up with TRBD1. Germline trimming cut 5 bases from V and 18 bases from J; bases unmatched to any gene: 8. This CDR3 is built from 13 residues. Germline values: CDR1 LGHNA, CDR2 YSLEER. The CDR3 DNA is TGCGCCAGCAGCAAAAATCTGGGACAGGGGGCCCACTTT. This codes for CASSKNLGQGAHF.

J is TRBJ2-4 and V is TRBV5-4; 7 nucleotides agree with TRBD2. The germline V gene encodes CDR1 SGHNT and CDR2 YYREEE (reference sequence). V was pared by 0 bases and J by 6 bases, with 6 bases of the junction left unmatched. The CDR3 runs to 15 residues. CDR3 nucleotide sequence: TGTGCCAGCAGCTTGGGGGGCAGGGAGGGAAACATTCAGTACTTC. Translated: CASSLGGREGNIQYF.

The V gene is TRBV19, the J gene TRBJ2-7; 11 bases fit TRBD1. The CDR3 is made up of 15 amino acids. J was trimmed by 5 bases and V by 4 bases; bases with no gene match: 7. CDR1 and CDR2 from the germline V gene are LNHDA and SQIVND (reference sequence). This chain's CDR3 is CASSTGQGASDEQYF. In DNA form, the CDR3 reads TGTGCCAGTAGTACAGGACAGGGGGCGAGCGACGAGCAGTACTTC.

This clone was observed a single time. The chain carries TRBV2 and TRBJ2-7, with D maybe TRBD1 (6 bases). The germline V gene has CDR1 SNHLY and CDR2 FYNNEI. The CDR3 contains 15 residues. The V end lost 4 bases, the J end lost 1 base, and 14 bases lay between the germline ends. This CDR3 reads CASSGGGQPSYEQYF. DNA for the CDR3: TGTGCCAGCAGTGGGGGCGGACAGCCATCCTACGAGCAGTACTTC. The whole variable domain, remainder taken from reference TRBV2 and TRBJ2-7, is EPEVTQTPSHQVTQMGQEVILRCVPISNHLYFYWYRQILGQKVEFLVSFYNNEISEKSEIFDDQFSVERPDGSNFTLKIRSTKLEDSAMYFCASSGGGQPSYEQYFGPGTRLTVT.

The V call is TRBV2, the J call TRBJ2-7; D may correspond to TRBD1 or TRBD2 (6 bases each). Per germline, CDR1 SNHLY and CDR2 FYNNEI. V dropped 6 bases and J dropped 5 bases, with 17 bases sitting between them. The CDR3 contains 14 residues. In nucleotides, the CDR3 is TGTGCCAGCAGCCTCTTTGCGGGACACAACGAGCAGTACTTC. Translation: CASSLFAGHNEQYF.

The rearrangement links TRBV20-1 to TRBJ2-7; weak D call: TRBD2 (5 bases). This CDR3 is 8 amino acids long. Germline lookup yields CDR1 DFQATT and CDR2 SNEGSKA (reference sequence). The CDR3 nucleotides read TGCAGGAGCGGTGAGCAGTACTTC. This gives the protein CRSGEQYF.

The chain links TRBV7-2 to TRBJ2-7, with TRBD1 as a possible D gene (5 bases). Trimming removed 2 bases at V and 2 bases at J, with 13 bases between. The CDR3 has 15 residues. Germline assignment: CDR1 SGHTA and CDR2 FQGNSA. In DNA, the CDR3 is TGTGCCAGCAGCTTAAGGGGCGGCACAACCTACGAGCAGTACTTC. This gives the protein CASSLRGGTTYEQYF.

The chain carries TRBV2 and TRBJ1-4, with 7 nucleotides matching TRBD1. The CDR3 contains 14 residues. The V gene's germline CDR1 is SNHLY and CDR2 FYNNEI. J was trimmed by 8 bases and V by 6 bases; bases with no gene match: 9. The CDR3 DNA reads as TGTGCCAGCAGCGAACACAGGGGTGGGGAAAAACTGTTTTTT. It yields the protein CASSEHRGGEKLFF.

The rearrangement uses TRBV5-1 and TRBJ2-5; 10 positions agree with TRBD2. The DNA end is a closer match to TRBJ2-7, so the J assignment may be wrong. The V gene's germline CDR1 is SGHRS and CDR2 YFSETQ. This CDR3 has 15 amino acids. This CDR3 is CASSGSGTSVHEQYF. The CDR3 DNA follows: TGCGCCAGCAGCGGTTCCGGGACTAGCGTGCACGAGCAGTACTTC.

The chain employs TRBV9 and TRBJ2-1, with D possibly TRBD2 on 6 matching bases. Trimming removed 3 bases from V and 3 bases from J, with 19 bases in between. The CDR3 extends over 17 amino acids. Germline-derived CDR1 and CDR2 are SGDLS and YYNGEE. CDR3 protein: CASSGGPGRPDYNEQFF. CDR3 nucleotide sequence: TGTGCCAGCAGCGGAGGTCCCGGGAGACCCGACTACAATGAGCAGTTCTTC. The full variable domain, completed using reference TRBV9 and TRBJ2-1, is DSGVTQTPKHLITATGQRVTLRCSPRSGDLSVYWYQQSLDQGLQFLIQYYNGEERAKGNILERFSAQQFPDLHSELNLSSLELGDSALYFCASSGGPGRPDYNEQFFGPGTRLTVL.

This sequence joins TRBV7-8 and TRBJ1-5, with D possibly being TRBD1 (5 bases). Trimming left V 5 bases short and J 5 bases short, with 19 bases between. The germline CDR1 and CDR2 sequences are SGHVS and FQNEAQ. The CDR3 covers 16 residues. The CDR3 coding sequence is TGTGCCAGCAGCCCACAGCGGGACCGTCCTTATCAGCCCCAGCATTTT. This translates into CASSPQRDRPYQPQHF.

Many counts were recorded for this clone. The V gene is TRBV11-2, the J gene TRBJ2-7; TRBD2 matches 11 bases. This CDR3 region has 17 residues. Germline lookup yields CDR1 SGHAT and CDR2 FQNNGV. The V and J ends lost 1 base and 0 bases, in that order; junction bases with no gene match: 5. The CDR3 coding sequence is TGTGCCAGCAGCTTAGGTAGCGGGAGGGCCGCCTCCTACGAGCAGTACTTC. Translated, it gives CASSLGSGRAASYEQYF.

The chain carries TRBV15 and TRBJ1-5, with a tentative D call TRBD1 (6 bases). CDR3 size: 16 residues. V gave up 4 bases and J gave up 7 bases, with 20 bases separating them. Germline-derived CDR1 and CDR2 are LNHNV and YYDKDF (reference sequence). As DNA, the CDR3 is TGTGCCACCAGCACACAACCCACAGGGTACGGGCAGCCCCAGCATTTT. Protein sequence: CATSTQPTGYGQPQHF.

This clone was counted only a few times. This chain links TRBV11-1 with TRBJ1-1; TRBD1 matches 7 bases. J gave up 0 bases and V 1 base, and 8 bases lay outside the gene matches. CDR1 and CDR2 (germline): SGHAT, FQDESV (reference sequence). The CDR3 contains 17 residues. The CDR3 region has the DNA TGTGCCAGCAGCTTAGGTGGCAGGGGGTCGGTGAACACTGAAGCTTTCTTT. It specifies CASSLGGRGSVNTEAFF.

CDR3 region: CASSLRPDSTDTQYF. CDR3 coding DNA: TGTGCCAGCTCCTTACGGCCTGATTCCACAGATACGCAGTATTTT. The chain links TRBV18 to TRBJ2-3; D gene ambiguous. Trimming took 6 bases from V and 2 from J, leaving 15 bases between them. Germline lookup yields CDR1 KGHSH and CDR2 LQKENI. There are 15 residues in the CDR3.

The chain has TRBV2 and TRBJ2-7; D gene ambiguous. CDR3 length equals 11 residues. Germline V lookup: CDR1 SNHLY, CDR2 FYNNEI. Between the trimmed V and J ends, which lost 8 bases and 4 bases, there was a span of 9 bases. The CDR3 region is CASHGEYEQYF. The CDR3 coding sequence is TGTGCCAGCCATGGGGAATACGAGCAGTACTTC. Variable domain in full (rest from reference TRBV2 and TRBJ2-7): EPEVTQTPSHQVTQMGQEVILRCVPISNHLYFYWYRQILGQKVEFLVSFYNNEISEKSEIFDDQFSVERPDGSNFTLKIRSTKLEDSAMYFCASHGEYEQYFGPGTRLTVT.

The V gene is TRBV19, the J gene TRBJ1-1, with 9 bases that match TRBD1. J lost 6 bases, V lost 10 bases, and 9 bases had no gene match. The CDR3 has 13 residues. Looked up from germline, CDR1 is LNHDA and CDR2 is SQIVND (reference sequence). The CDR3 DNA reads TGTGCCACCCGGGACAGGGCTGCGGCTGAAGCTTTCTTT. Translation: CATRDRAAAEAFF.

In regard to this clone: This sample includes further DNA sequences coding for the same CDR3. This chain uses TRBV19 with TRBJ1-4; D ambiguous. This CDR3 is 14 amino acids long. Per germline, CDR1 LNHDA and CDR2 SQIVND (reference sequence). The V gene lost 3 bases and the J gene lost 3 bases, with 8 bases spanning the gap. CDR3 in DNA: TGTGCCAGTAGTATTGGGCAGGCTAATGAAAAACTGTTTTTT. Translated, it gives CASSIGQANEKLFF.

This chain links TRBV5-1 with TRBJ2-3; D possibly corresponds to TRBD1 (6 bases). This CDR3 contains 15 residues. The germline gives CDR1 SGHRS, CDR2 YFSETQ. The V end was cut by 0 bases, the J end by 4 bases, with 12 bases between. The CDR3 reads CASSLVGAVADTQYF. Here the CDR3 DNA reads TGCGCCAGCAGCTTGGTGGGGGCCGTGGCAGATACGCAGTATTTT. Together with reference TRBV5-1 and TRBJ2-3, the CDR3 gives the full variable domain: KAGVTQTPRYLIKTRGQQVTLSCSPISGHRSVSWYQQTPGQGLQFLFEYFSETQRNKGNFPGRFSGRQFSNSRSEMNVSTLELGDSALYLCASSLVGAVADTQYFGPGTRLTVL.

This clone was observed a handful of times. The rearrangement uses TRBV9 and TRBJ1-5; D unresolved. Trimming stripped 0 bases from V and 9 bases from J, with 13 bases between. From germline, CDR1 is SGDLS and CDR2 YYNGEE. The length of the CDR3 is 14 residues. CDR3 protein: CASSVGMDLSPQHF. The CDR3 DNA sequence: TGTGCCAGCAGCGTAGGGATGGATTTGTCGCCCCAGCATTTT.

The chain joins TRBV28 to TRBJ1-2; D is perhaps TRBD1 (6 bases). V was trimmed by 6 bases and J by 0 bases, leaving 17 bases between them. Germline values: CDR1 MDHEN, CDR2 SYDVKM. This CDR3 region has 16 residues. The CDR3 region has the DNA TGTGCCAGCAGAACGGCAGGGGAAATAGCTAACTATGGCTACACCTTC. Its translation is CASRTAGEIANYGYTF.

The chain has TRBV9 and TRBJ2-1, with TRBD2 matching over 10 bases. V was clipped by 0 bases and J by 4 bases; unmatched bases: 7. The germline gives CDR1 SGDLS, CDR2 YYNGEE. This CDR3 contains 17 residues. The CDR3 protein is CASSVEPRTSGYNEQFF. The CDR3 DNA follows: TGTGCCAGCAGCGTAGAGCCCAGGACTAGCGGATACAATGAGCAGTTCTTC.

This clone occurred a few times. Mismatch with germline at one junction end may stem from a read error. The chain carries TRBV6-1 and TRBJ2-6; tentatively, D is TRBD1 (5 bases). Germline loops: CDR1 MNHNS, CDR2 SASEGT. This CDR3 spans 15 amino acids. This CDR3 is CASSADPSGANVMTF. DNA of the CDR3: TGTGCCAGCAGCGCTGACCCCTCTGGGGCCAACGTCATGACTTTC.

The genes are TRBV7-2 and TRBJ1-2; D is unclear. The CDR3 length is 13 residues. V lost 4 bases to trimming and J lost 1 base, with 7 bases between them. The germline CDR1 and CDR2 sequences are SGHTA and FQGNSA. CDR3: CASSSTGNYGYTF. CDR3 sequence (DNA): TGTGCCAGCAGCTCGACGGGTAACTATGGCTACACCTTC.

The V and J genes are TRBV9 and TRBJ2-7, with D possibly matching TRBD2 (5 bases). The ends were cut back, 0 bases at V and 2 bases at J, with 9 bases in the middle. Germline assignment: CDR1 SGDLS and CDR2 YYNGEE. The CDR3 has 14 amino acids. The CDR3 protein is CASSVERIPYEQYF. DNA for the CDR3: TGTGCCAGCAGCGTAGAGCGGATCCCCTACGAGCAGTACTTC.

This clone appeared a few times. The chain combines TRBV2 with TRBJ2-6; D gene uncertain. CDR1 and CDR2 from the germline V gene are SNHLY and FYNNEI. The CDR3 consists of 15 residues. The germline V and J ends were trimmed by 6 bases and 0 bases, with 9 bases remaining between them. The CDR3 region has the DNA TGTGCCAGCAGCTGGGCCGACTCTGGGGCCAACGTCCTGACTTTC. This codes for CASSWADSGANVLTF.

This rearrangement joins TRBV4-1 to TRBJ1-1; D is unclear. Germline CDR1 MGHRA, CDR2 YSYEKL. Between the trimmed V and J ends, which lost 0 bases and 5 bases, there was a span of 16 bases. The CDR3 has 16 residues. CDR3 bases: TGCGCCAGCAGCCAAGAGGCGGTCCTTATGGGGACTGAAGCTTTCTTT. Protein product: CASSQEAVLMGTEAFF.

The sample holds one count of this clone. The chain links TRBV7-9 to TRBJ1-2; 7 nucleotides line up with TRBD1. The CDR3 extends over 14 amino acids. V lost 5 bases to trimming and J lost 3 bases; unmatched junction nucleotides: 6. Germline CDR1 is SEHNR and CDR2 is FQNEAQ (reference sequence). CDR3 sequence: CASSGAGQDYGYTF. In nucleotides, the CDR3 is TGTGCCAGCAGCGGCGCCGGACAGGACTATGGCTACACCTTC.

To note about this clone: A single base separates this from a much larger clone, so it may be a read error. The sample carries other DNA sequences with the same CDR3. The chain links TRBV11-2 to TRBJ2-5, with a possible D match to TRBD1 (5 bases). The CDR3 spans 13 residues. The germline gives CDR1 SGHAT, CDR2 FQNNGV. V lost 0 bases and J lost 11, with 13 bases in between. The DNA of the CDR3 is TGTGCCAGCAGCTTAGATCTACAGGCGATGCAGTACTTC. It encodes CASSLDLQAMQYF.

The chain combines TRBV19 with TRBJ1-1; D unresolved. Deletions cut 4 bases from V and 10 bases from J, with 19 bases between. The CDR3 spans 14 residues. Germline V gene sequence: CDR1 LNHDA, CDR2 SQIVND (reference sequence). CDR3 protein: CASSRGYTPGGAFF. CDR3 bases: TGTGCCAGTAGTAGAGGGTACACGCCTGGAGGAGCTTTCTTT.

CDR3 coding DNA: TGTGCCATCAGTGAGTCGGGCGGACTAGCTAACTATGGCTACACCTTC. It is translated as CAISESGGLANYGYTF. The genes are TRBV10-3 and TRBJ1-2, with D unresolved. This CDR3 is 16 amino acids long. Trimming cost V 0 bases and J 0 bases, with 11 bases left between them. The germline gives CDR1 ENHRY, CDR2 SYGVKD.